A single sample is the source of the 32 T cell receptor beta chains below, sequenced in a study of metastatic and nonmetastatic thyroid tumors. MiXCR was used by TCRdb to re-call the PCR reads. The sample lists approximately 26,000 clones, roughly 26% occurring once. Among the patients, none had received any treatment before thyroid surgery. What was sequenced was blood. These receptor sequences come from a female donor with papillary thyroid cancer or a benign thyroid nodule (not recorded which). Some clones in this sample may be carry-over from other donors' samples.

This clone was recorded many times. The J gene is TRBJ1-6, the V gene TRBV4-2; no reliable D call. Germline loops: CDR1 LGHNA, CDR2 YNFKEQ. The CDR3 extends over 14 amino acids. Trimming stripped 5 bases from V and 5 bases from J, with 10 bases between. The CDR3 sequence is CASSAQVDNSPLHF. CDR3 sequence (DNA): TGTGCCAGCAGCGCCCAGGTAGATAATTCACCCCTCCACTTT.

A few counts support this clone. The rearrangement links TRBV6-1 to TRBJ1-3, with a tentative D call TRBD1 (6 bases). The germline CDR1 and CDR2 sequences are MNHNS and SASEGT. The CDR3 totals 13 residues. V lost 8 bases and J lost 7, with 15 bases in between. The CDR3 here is CASQATGLNTIYF. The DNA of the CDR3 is TGTGCCAGCCAGGCGACAGGCCTCAACACCATATATTTT.

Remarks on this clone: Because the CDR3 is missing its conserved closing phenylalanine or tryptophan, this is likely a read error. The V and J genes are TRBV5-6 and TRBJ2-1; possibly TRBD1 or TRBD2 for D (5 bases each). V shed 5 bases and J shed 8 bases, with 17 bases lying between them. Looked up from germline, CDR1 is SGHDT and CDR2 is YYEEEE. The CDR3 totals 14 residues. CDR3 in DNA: TGTGCCAGCAGAGAGGGACCGAACTGGTATGAGCAGTTCTTA. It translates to CASREGPNWYEQFL.

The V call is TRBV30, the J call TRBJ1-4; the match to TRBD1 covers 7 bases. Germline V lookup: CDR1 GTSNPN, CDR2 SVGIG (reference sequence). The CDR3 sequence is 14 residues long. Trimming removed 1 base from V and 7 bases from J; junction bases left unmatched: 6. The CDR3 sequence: CAWSADRVSEKLFF. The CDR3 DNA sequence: TGTGCCTGGAGTGCCGACAGGGTTAGTGAAAAACTGTTTTTT.

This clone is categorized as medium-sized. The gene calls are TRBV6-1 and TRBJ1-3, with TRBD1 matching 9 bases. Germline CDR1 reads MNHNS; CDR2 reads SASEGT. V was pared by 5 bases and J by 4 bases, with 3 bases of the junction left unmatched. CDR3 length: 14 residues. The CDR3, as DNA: TGTGCCAGCAGTACACAGGGGGCAGGAAACACCATATATTTT. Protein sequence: CASSTQGAGNTIYF.

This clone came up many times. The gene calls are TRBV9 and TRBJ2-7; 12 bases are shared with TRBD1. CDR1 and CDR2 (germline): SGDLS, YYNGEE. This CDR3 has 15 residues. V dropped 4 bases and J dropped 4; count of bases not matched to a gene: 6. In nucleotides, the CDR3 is TGTGCCAGCAGCCCGGGGACAGGGGGCTTGTACGAGCAGTACTTC. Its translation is CASSPGTGGLYEQYF. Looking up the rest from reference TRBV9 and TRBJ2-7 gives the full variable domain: DSGVTQTPKHLITATGQRVTLRCSPRSGDLSVYWYQQSLDQGLQFLIQYYNGEERAKGNILERFSAQQFPDLHSELNLSSLELGDSALYFCASSPGTGGLYEQYFGPGTRLTVT.

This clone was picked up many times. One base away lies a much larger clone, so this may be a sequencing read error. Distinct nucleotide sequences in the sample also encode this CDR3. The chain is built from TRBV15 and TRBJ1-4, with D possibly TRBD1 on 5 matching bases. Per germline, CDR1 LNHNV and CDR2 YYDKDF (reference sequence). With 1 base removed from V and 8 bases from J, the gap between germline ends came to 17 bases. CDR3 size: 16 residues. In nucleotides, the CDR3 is TGTGCCACCAGCAGAGGGAAAGAGGGGTTGGGCGAAAAACTGTTTTTT. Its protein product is CATSRGKEGLGEKLFF.

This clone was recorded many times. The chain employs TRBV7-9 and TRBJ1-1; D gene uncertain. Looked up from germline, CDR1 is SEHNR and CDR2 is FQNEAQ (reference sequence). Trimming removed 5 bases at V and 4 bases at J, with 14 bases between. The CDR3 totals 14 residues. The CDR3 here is CASSEDWASTEAFF. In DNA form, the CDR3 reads TGTGCCAGCAGCGAGGACTGGGCGAGCACTGAAGCTTTCTTT.

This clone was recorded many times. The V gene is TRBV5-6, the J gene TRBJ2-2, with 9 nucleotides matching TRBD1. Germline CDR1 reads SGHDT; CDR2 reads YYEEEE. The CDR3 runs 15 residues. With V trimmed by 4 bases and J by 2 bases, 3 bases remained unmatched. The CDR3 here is CASSVDRGNTGELFF. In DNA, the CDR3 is TGTGCCAGCAGCGTGGACAGGGGAAACACCGGGGAGCTGTTTTTT.

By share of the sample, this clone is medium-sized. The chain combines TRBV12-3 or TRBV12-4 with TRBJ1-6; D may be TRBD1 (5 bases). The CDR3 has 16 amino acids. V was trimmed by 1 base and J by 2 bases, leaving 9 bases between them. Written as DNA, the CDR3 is TGTGCCAGCAGTTTAGACCGGGGGGCCTATAATTCACCCCTCCACTTT. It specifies CASSLDRGAYNSPLHF.

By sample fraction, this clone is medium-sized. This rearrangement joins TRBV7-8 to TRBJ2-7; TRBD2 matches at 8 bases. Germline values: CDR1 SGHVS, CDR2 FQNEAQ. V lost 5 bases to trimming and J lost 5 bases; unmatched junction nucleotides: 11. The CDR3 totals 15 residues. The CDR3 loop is CASSTFGRARDEQYF. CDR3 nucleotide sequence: TGTGCCAGCAGCACTTTCGGGAGGGCCAGGGACGAGCAGTACTTC.

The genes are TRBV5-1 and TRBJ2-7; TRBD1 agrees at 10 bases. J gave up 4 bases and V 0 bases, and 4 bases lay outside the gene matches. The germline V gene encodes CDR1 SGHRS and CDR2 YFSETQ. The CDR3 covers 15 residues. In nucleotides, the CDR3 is TGCGCCAGCAGCTTGGAGGGGACAGGGGCGTACGAGCAGTACTTC. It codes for CASSLEGTGAYEQYF.

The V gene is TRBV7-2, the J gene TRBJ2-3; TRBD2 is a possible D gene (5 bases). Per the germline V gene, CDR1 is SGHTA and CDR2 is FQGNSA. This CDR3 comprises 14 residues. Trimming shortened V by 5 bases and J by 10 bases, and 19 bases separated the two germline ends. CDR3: CASSRMCSEGPQYF. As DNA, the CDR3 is TGTGCCAGCAGCCGTATGTGTAGCGAGGGCCCGCAGTATTTT.

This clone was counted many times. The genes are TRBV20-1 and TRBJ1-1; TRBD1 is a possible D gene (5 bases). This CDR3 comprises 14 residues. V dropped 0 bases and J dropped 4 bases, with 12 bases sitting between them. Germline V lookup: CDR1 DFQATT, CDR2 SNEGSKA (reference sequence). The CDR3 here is CSAREGGGVTEAFF. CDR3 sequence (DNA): TGCAGTGCTAGAGAGGGTGGAGGGGTCACTGAAGCTTTCTTT.

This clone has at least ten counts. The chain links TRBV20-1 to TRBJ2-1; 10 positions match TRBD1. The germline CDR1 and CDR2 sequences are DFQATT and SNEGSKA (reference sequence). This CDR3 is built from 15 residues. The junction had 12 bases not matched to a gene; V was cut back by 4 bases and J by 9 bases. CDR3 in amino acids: CSAIPRDRGWGEQFF. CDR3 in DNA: TGCAGTGCTATTCCCCGGGACAGGGGATGGGGTGAGCAGTTCTTC.

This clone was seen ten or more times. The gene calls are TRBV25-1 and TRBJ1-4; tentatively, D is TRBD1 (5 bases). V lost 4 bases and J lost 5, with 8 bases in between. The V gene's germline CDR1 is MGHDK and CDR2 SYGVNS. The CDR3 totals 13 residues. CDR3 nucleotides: TGTGCCAGCAGTGTGTGGGGCAATGAAAAACTGTTTTTT. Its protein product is CASSVWGNEKLFF.

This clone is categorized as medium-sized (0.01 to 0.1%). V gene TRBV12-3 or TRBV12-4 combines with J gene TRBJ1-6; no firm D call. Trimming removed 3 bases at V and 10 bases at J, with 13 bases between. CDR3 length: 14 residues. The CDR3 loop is CASSFKYGRSPLHF. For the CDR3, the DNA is TGTGCCAGCAGTTTCAAATACGGGCGATCACCCCTCCACTTT.

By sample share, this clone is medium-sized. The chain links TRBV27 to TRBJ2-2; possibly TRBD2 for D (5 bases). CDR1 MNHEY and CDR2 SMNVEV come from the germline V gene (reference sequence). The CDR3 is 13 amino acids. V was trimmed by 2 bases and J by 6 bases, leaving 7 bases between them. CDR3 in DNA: TGTGCCAGCAGTTTACGGGGTTCCGGGGAGCTGTTTTTT. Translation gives CASSLRGSGELFF.

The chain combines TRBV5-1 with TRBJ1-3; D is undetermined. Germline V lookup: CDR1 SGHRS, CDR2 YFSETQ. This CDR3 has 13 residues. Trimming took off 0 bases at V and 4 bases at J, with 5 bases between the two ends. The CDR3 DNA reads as TGCGCCAGCAGCTTGGTGTCCGGAAACACCATATATTTT. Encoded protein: CASSLVSGNTIYF.

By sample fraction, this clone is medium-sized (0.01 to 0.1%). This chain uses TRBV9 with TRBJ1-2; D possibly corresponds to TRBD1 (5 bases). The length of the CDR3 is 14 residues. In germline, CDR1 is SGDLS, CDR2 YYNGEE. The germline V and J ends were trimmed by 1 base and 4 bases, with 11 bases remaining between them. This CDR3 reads CASSVTRDAYGYTF. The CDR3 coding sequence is TGTGCCAGCAGCGTAACCCGGGACGCCTATGGCTACACCTTC.

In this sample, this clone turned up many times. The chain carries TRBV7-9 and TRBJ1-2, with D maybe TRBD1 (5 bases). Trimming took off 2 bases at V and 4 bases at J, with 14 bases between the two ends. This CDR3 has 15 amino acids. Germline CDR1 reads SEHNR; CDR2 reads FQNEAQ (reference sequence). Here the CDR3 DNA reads TGTGCCAGCAGCTTAACAGGCCTAATTGCCTATGGCTACACCTTC. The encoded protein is CASSLTGLIAYGYTF.

This chain's CDR3 is CASSEEGTNYNEQFF. The CDR3 bases are TGTGCCAGCAGTGAAGAGGGGACAAACTACAATGAGCAGTTCTTC. The chain links TRBV6-1 to TRBJ2-1, with D possibly matching TRBD1 (6 bases). The V gene's germline CDR1 is MNHNS and CDR2 SASEGT. This CDR3 spans 15 amino acids. V was trimmed by 1 base and J by 3 bases, leaving 10 bases between them.

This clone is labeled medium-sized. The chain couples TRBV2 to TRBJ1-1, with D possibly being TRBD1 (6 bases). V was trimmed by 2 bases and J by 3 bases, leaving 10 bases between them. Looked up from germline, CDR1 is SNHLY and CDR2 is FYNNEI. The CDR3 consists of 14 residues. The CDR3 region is CASSELPGDTEAFF. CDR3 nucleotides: TGTGCCAGCAGTGAATTACCAGGGGACACTGAAGCTTTCTTT.

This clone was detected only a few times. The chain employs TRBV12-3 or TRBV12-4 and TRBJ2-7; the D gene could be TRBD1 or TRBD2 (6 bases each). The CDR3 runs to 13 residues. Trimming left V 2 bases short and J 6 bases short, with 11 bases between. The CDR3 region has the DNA TGTGCCAGCAGTTTAAGGGGGGCAGGCGAGCAGTACTTC. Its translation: CASSLRGAGEQYF.

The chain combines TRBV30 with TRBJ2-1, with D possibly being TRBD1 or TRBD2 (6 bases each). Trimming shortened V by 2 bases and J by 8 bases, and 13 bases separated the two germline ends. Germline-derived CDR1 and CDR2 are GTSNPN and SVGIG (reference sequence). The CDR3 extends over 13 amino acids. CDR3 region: CAWSRGRRDEQFF. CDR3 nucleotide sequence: TGTGCCTGGAGTCGGGGGCGTAGGGATGAGCAGTTCTTC.

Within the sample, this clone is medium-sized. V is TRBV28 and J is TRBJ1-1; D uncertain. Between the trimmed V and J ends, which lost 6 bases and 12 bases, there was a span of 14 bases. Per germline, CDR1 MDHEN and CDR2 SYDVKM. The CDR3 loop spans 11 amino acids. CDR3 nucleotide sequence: TGTGCCAGCAGCCGATCGCCCAGGACTTTCTTT. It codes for CASSRSPRTFF.

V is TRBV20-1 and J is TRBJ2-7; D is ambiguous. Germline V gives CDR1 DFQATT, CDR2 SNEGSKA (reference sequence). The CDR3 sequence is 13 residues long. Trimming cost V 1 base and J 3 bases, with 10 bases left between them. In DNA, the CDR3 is TGCAGTGCTAGAGGGGAATCGGACTACGAGCAGTACTTC. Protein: CSARGESDYEQYF.

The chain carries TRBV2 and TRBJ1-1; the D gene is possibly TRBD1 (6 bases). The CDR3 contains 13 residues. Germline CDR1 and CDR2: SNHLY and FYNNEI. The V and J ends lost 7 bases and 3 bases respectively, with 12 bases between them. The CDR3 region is CASNKDSYTEAFF. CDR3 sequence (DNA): TGTGCCAGCAATAAGGACAGTTACACTGAAGCTTTCTTT. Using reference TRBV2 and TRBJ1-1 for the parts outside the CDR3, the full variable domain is EPEVTQTPSHQVTQMGQEVILRCVPISNHLYFYWYRQILGQKVEFLVSFYNNEISEKSEIFDDQFSVERPDGSNFTLKIRSTKLEDSAMYFCASNKDSYTEAFFGQGTRLTVV.

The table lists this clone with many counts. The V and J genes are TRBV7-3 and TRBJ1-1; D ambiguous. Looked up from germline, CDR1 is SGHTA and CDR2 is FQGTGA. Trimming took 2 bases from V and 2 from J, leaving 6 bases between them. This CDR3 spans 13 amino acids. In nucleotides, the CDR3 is TGTGCCAGCAGCTTATTGCCAAACACTGAAGCTTTCTTT. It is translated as CASSLLPNTEAFF.

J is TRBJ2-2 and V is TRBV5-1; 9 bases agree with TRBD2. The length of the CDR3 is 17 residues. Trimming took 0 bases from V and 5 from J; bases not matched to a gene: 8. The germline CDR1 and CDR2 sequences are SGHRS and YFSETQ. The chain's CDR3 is CASSLEVAGVGTGELFF. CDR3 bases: TGCGCCAGCAGCTTGGAGGTAGCGGGAGTCGGGACCGGGGAGCTGTTTTTT.

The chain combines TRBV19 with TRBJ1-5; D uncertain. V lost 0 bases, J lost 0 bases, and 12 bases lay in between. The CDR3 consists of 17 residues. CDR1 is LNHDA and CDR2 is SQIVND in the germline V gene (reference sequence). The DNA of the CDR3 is TGTGCCAGTAGTATAGATCAAGCAGCAACTAGCAATCAGCCCCAGCATTTT. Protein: CASSIDQAATSNQPQHF.

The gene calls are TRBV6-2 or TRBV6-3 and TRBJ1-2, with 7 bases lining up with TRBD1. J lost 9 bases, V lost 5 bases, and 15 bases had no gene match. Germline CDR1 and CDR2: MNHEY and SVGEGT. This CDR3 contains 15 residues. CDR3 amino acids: CASSPYPDREDRYTF. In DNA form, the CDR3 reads TGTGCCAGCAGTCCTTACCCCGACAGGGAAGATCGCTACACCTTC.